The 23 T cell receptor beta chains below were found in one sample sequenced in a study of blood T cell repertoires in COVID-19. This table comes from immunoSEQ multiplex PCR, and its TCRdb copy is limited to in-frame clones, with some not included. The table lists about 200,000 clones, 65% to 90% of them singletons, with more than 4.5% in the top ten. The sequencing input was PBMCs or T cells enriched from blood (not recorded which). These receptors were taken from a woman aged 60-75 years with acute COVID-19.

The count of this clone is one. The V gene is TRBV21-1, the J gene TRBJ1-2. TRBV21-1 corresponds to a pseudogene. The CDR3 consists of 15 residues. The CDR3 DNA follows: TGTGCCAGCAGCAATGTCAAAGAGACTAACTATGGCTACACCTTC. Translated: CASSNVKETNYGYTF.

The gene calls are TRBV2 and TRBJ2-3; 11 bases are shared with TRBD2. The CDR3 is 14 amino acids. With 9 bases clipped from V and 4 bases from J, the junction kept 6 bases outside the gene matches. CDR1 is SNHLY, CDR2 FYNNEI, per germline. The CDR3 spells CASTSGGAPDTQYF. The CDR3 nucleotides are TGTGCCAGTACTAGCGGGGGCGCCCCAGATACGCAGTATTTT.

The chain is built from TRBV7-2 and TRBJ1-5; 9 bases align to TRBD1. The V segment lost 7 bases and the J segment 11 bases; nucleotides outside the gene matches: 15. Germline V lookup: CDR1 SGHTA, CDR2 FQGNSA. The CDR3 runs to 15 residues. The CDR3 spells CASNSGQGSGPAQHF. The CDR3 region has the DNA TGTGCCAGCAACTCCGGACAGGGGTCGGGTCCGGCCCAGCATTTT.

The rearrangement joins TRBV10-2 to TRBJ2-2; D is unclear. V gave up 0 bases and J gave up 7 bases, with 6 bases separating them. CDR1 and CDR2 (germline): WSHSY, SAAADI. The CDR3 spans 13 residues. The CDR3 coding sequence is TGCGCCAGCAGTGAGTCGTCGTACGGGGAGCTGTTTTTT. It is translated as CASSESSYGELFF.

The rearrangement joins TRBV4-3 to TRBJ2-5, with 8 bases aligning to TRBD1. The V gene's germline CDR1 is LGHNA and CDR2 YSLEER. The CDR3 totals 15 residues. With V trimmed by 1 base and J by 5 bases, 6 bases remained unmatched. The chain's CDR3 is CASSQARTGWETQYF. The CDR3 DNA reads as TGCGCCAGCAGCCAAGCCCGGACAGGGTGGGAGACCCAGTACTTC.

The CDR3 loop is CASSLNWEQFF. The CDR3 nucleotides are TGTGCCAGCAGCTTAAACTGGGAGCAGTTCTTC. The chain couples TRBV7-2 to TRBJ2-1; no definite D call. The CDR3 length is 11 residues. Germline-derived CDR1 and CDR2 are SGHTA and FQGNSA. Trimming took 2 bases from V and 10 from J, leaving 6 bases between them.

V and J are TRBV5-1 and TRBJ2-7; tentatively, D is TRBD2 (5 bases). This CDR3 contains 15 residues. In germline, CDR1 is SGHRS, CDR2 YFSETQ. With 4 bases removed from V and 6 bases from J, the gap between germline ends came to 20 bases. Written as DNA, the CDR3 is TGCGCCAGCAGCCCCGGGGTCAAAAGGTGGCTCGAGCAGTACGTC. It is translated as CASSPGVKRWLEQYV.

This clone was seen once. The chain recombines TRBV4-3 with TRBJ2-1; D perhaps matches TRBD2 (6 bases). Per germline, CDR1 LGHNA and CDR2 YSLEER. With 1 base removed from V and 0 bases from J, the gap between germline ends came to 22 bases. The CDR3 is 20 residues long. The CDR3 is CASSQVGPGGAYSSYNEQFF. In nucleotides, the CDR3 is TGCGCCAGCAGCCAAGTTGGCCCGGGCGGGGCCTATAGCTCCTACAATGAGCAGTTCTTC.

The chain couples TRBV10-1 to TRBJ1-1; D is unclear. V shed 4 bases and J shed 2 bases, with 8 bases lying between them. CDR3 size: 13 residues. Germline V gives CDR1 WNHNN, CDR2 SYGVQD (reference sequence). The CDR3 sequence: CASSGGLNTEAFF. The CDR3 bases are TGCGCCAGCAGTGGAGGGTTAAACACTGAAGCTTTCTTT.

The J gene is TRBJ1-2, the V gene TRBV20-1; TRBD1 aligns across 7 bases. The CDR3 has 13 amino acids. The ends lost 3 bases at V and 4 bases at J; junction bases unmatched: 5. Germline CDR1 is DFQATT and CDR2 is SNEGSKA (reference sequence). CDR3 in amino acids: CSASRGTVYGYTF. The CDR3 region has the DNA TGCAGTGCTAGTAGAGGGACAGTCTATGGCTACACCTTC.

The chain employs TRBV7-9 and TRBJ1-6, with D perhaps TRBD1 (6 bases). V lost 4 bases, J lost 0 bases, and 13 bases lay in between. CDR3 size: 17 residues. In germline, CDR1 is SEHNR, CDR2 FQNEAQ (reference sequence). CDR3 DNA sequence: TGTGCCAGCAGCTCCGTGGGGGCAAGCTCCTATAATTCACCCCTCCACTTT. This encodes CASSSVGASSYNSPLHF.

The J gene is TRBJ2-1, the V gene TRBV19; 7 bases match TRBD2. From germline, CDR1 is LNHDA and CDR2 SQIVND (reference sequence). Trimming took 6 bases from V and 6 from J; bases not matched to a gene: 11. The CDR3 spans 15 residues. The CDR3 coding sequence is TGTGCCAGTAGCCGGGACTATGTTTTCACCAATGAGCAGTTCTTC. Residues: CASSRDYVFTNEQFF.

The chain couples TRBV7-2 to TRBJ1-1; TRBD1 agrees at 7 bases. The CDR3 consists of 16 residues. Trimming cost V 3 bases and J 7 bases; bases outside gene matches: 14. The germline V gene has CDR1 SGHTA and CDR2 FQGNSA. CDR3 coding DNA: TGTGCCAGCAGCTTTCCGGGACAGAGCAACCCCCATGAAGCTTTCTTT. This codes for CASSFPGQSNPHEAFF.

CDR3 bases: TGTGCCAGCACCCTCACAGGGGGCGCTGAAGCTTTCTTT. It translates to CASTLTGGAEAFF. The genes are TRBV12-3 or TRBV12-4 and TRBJ1-1, with TRBD1 matching 9 bases. Germline trimming cut 7 bases from V and 6 bases from J; bases unmatched to any gene: 6. CDR3 size: 13 residues.

V gene TRBV18 combines with J gene TRBJ2-5; TRBD1 is a possible D gene (6 bases). The CDR3 spans 16 residues. The germline V gene has CDR1 KGHSH and CDR2 LQKENI. The ends were cut back, 5 bases at V and 2 bases at J, with 18 bases in the middle. CDR3 in DNA: TGTGCCAGCTCAGCCCTCCCCCAGGGGTTACAAGAGACCCAGTACTTC. It is translated as CASSALPQGLQETQYF.

The chain links TRBV12-5 to TRBJ2-2; D might be TRBD1 (6 bases). CDR1 and CDR2 from the germline V gene are LGHNT and FRNRAP. V lost 0 bases and J lost 1, with 6 bases in between. This CDR3 is built from 15 residues. The DNA of the CDR3 is TGTGCTAGTGGTTTGGTACAGGGGAACACCGGGGAGCTGTTTTTT. The encoded protein is CASGLVQGNTGELFF.

J is TRBJ1-4 and V is TRBV19; 7 bases align to TRBD1. CDR1 LNHDA and CDR2 SQIVND come from the germline V gene (reference sequence). The CDR3 is made up of 14 amino acids. J gave up 8 bases and V 8 bases, and 11 bases lay outside the gene matches. CDR3 loop: CASGVGGAGEKLFF. The CDR3, as DNA: TGTGCCAGTGGAGTAGGGGGCGCGGGAGAAAAACTGTTTTTT.

The V and J genes are TRBV18 and TRBJ2-1; maybe TRBD1 (5 bases). Germline loops: CDR1 KGHSH, CDR2 LQKENI. This CDR3 has 15 residues. V was shortened by 0 bases and J by 6 bases, with 12 bases between the two germline ends. CDR3 DNA sequence: TGTGCCAGCTCACCACCGGCAGGGCCCCGCAATGAGCAGTTCTTC. The encoded protein is CASSPPAGPRNEQFF.

The chain carries TRBV10-3 and TRBJ2-7, with 12 nucleotides matching TRBD1. The germline V gene encodes CDR1 ENHRY and CDR2 SYGVKD. V lost 3 bases and J lost 4; bases outside the gene matches: 4. The CDR3 consists of 15 residues. CDR3 DNA sequence: TGTGCCATCAGTGATAGGGACAGGGGGCATTACGAGCAGTACTTC. Residues: CAISDRDRGHYEQYF.

The gene calls are TRBV19 and TRBJ1-1, with a possible D match to TRBD1 (5 bases). With 6 bases removed from V and 2 bases from J, the gap between germline ends came to 16 bases. This CDR3 is built from 15 residues. The germline CDR1 and CDR2 sequences are LNHDA and SQIVND (reference sequence). The DNA of the CDR3 is TGTGCCAGTAGGGACGACAGTGTCTTTAACACTGAAGCTTTCTTT. This encodes CASRDDSVFNTEAFF.

V gene TRBV5-6 combines with J gene TRBJ2-1; D might be TRBD1 (5 bases). CDR1 SGHDT and CDR2 YYEEEE come from the germline V gene. The length of the CDR3 is 13 residues. V was shortened by 5 bases and J by 6 bases, with 12 bases between the two germline ends. The CDR3 DNA reads as TGTGCCAGCAGTCTGGCAAGGGGCAATGAGCAGTTCTTC. Protein sequence: CASSLARGNEQFF.

The chain employs TRBV19 and TRBJ1-5, with a tentative D call TRBD1 (5 bases). V lost 5 bases to trimming and J lost 7 bases, with 15 bases between them. The CDR3 contains 14 residues. CDR1 LNHDA and CDR2 SQIVND come from the germline V gene (reference sequence). For the CDR3, the DNA is TGTGCCAGTAGTCGGTCAGGGATAGACCAGCCCCAGCATTTT. Protein sequence: CASSRSGIDQPQHF.

The chain is built from TRBV6-5 and TRBJ2-5; D might be TRBD1 (6 bases). The CDR3 length is 15 residues. Germline V gene data show CDR1 as MNHEY and CDR2 as SVGAGI. Trimming took 5 bases from V and 4 from J, leaving 17 bases between them. CDR3 protein: CASSPYYRESETQYF. The CDR3 nucleotides are TGTGCCAGCAGTCCCTACTACAGGGAATCAGAGACCCAGTACTTC.